This entry lists 6 T cell receptor beta chains sequenced from one sample in a study of T cell repertoires in cytomegalovirus infection. TCRdb ran MiXCR on the reads and lists one entry per CDR3 protein. The sample consists of about 740,000 distinct CDR3 sequences, roughly a third of them appearing once. Sequencing used PBMCs. Every receptor here comes from a human donor in good health (CMV status not recorded). Some clones in this sample may be carry-over from other donors' samples.

This clonotype was picked up many times. The chain joins TRBV7-2 to TRBJ2-7, with D possibly being TRBD2 (5 bases). Trimming shortened V by 1 base and J by 0 bases, and 10 bases separated the two germline ends. The CDR3 sequence is 15 residues long. CDR1 is SGHTA and CDR2 is FQGNSA in the germline V gene. The CDR3 DNA is TGTGCCAGCAGCTTAGGGAGCGGATCCTCCTACGAGCAGTACTTC. This codes for CASSLGSGSSYEQYF. Full variable domain (outside the CDR3, taken from reference TRBV7-2 and TRBJ2-7): GAGVSQSPSNKVTEKGKDVELRCDPISGHTALYWYRQSLGQGLEFLIYFQGNSAPDKSGLPSDRFSAERTGGSVSTLTIQRTQQEDSAVYLCASSLGSGSSYEQYFGPGTRLTVT.

The table lists this clonotype with a few counts. The J gene is TRBJ2-5, the V gene TRBV10-2; TRBD2 matches 13 bases. The V segment lost 8 bases and the J segment 4 bases; nucleotides outside the gene matches: 7. Per germline, CDR1 WSHSY and CDR2 SAAADI. The CDR3 consists of 15 residues. CDR3 coding DNA: TGCGCCAGCGATACTAGCGGGGGGGCCGCAGAGACCCAGTACTTC. This gives the protein CASDTSGGAAETQYF.

V usage is TRBV19 and J usage is TRBJ2-1, with a tentative D call TRBD1 (5 bases). V was trimmed by 2 bases and J by 9 bases, leaving 14 bases between them. Germline V gene sequence: CDR1 LNHDA, CDR2 SQIVND (reference sequence). This CDR3 is built from 14 residues. The DNA of the CDR3 is TGTGCCAGTAGTATACAGGGTTTAACGGGTGAGCAGTTCTTC. The encoded protein is CASSIQGLTGEQFF.

This clonotype turned up a few times. J is TRBJ2-7 and V is TRBV28, with TRBD1 as a possible D gene (6 bases). The germline V gene has CDR1 MDHEN and CDR2 SYDVKM. The CDR3 covers 15 residues. Trimming removed 5 bases at V and 2 bases at J, with 16 bases between. In DNA, the CDR3 is TGTGCCAGCAGTCCCTCTACGACAGGTGCCTACGAGCAGTACTTC. It yields the protein CASSPSTTGAYEQYF.

The chain employs TRBV6-5 and TRBJ2-7, with D perhaps matching TRBD1 or TRBD2 (5 bases each). V lost 2 bases, J lost 3 bases, and 11 bases lay in between. The CDR3 sequence is 14 residues long. CDR1 is MNHEY and CDR2 is SVGAGI in the germline V gene. The CDR3 nucleotides are TGTGCCAGCAGTTACGGGGGATTAGGCTACGAGCAGTACTTC. This codes for CASSYGGLGYEQYF.

The chain combines TRBV12-3 or TRBV12-4 with TRBJ2-1, with 7 bases that match TRBD1. V gave up 5 bases and J gave up 2 bases; unmatched junction bases: 9. This CDR3 comprises 16 residues. This CDR3 reads CASSARGQSTYNEQFF. CDR3 sequence (DNA): TGTGCCAGCAGTGCAAGGGGGCAATCCACCTACAATGAGCAGTTCTTC.